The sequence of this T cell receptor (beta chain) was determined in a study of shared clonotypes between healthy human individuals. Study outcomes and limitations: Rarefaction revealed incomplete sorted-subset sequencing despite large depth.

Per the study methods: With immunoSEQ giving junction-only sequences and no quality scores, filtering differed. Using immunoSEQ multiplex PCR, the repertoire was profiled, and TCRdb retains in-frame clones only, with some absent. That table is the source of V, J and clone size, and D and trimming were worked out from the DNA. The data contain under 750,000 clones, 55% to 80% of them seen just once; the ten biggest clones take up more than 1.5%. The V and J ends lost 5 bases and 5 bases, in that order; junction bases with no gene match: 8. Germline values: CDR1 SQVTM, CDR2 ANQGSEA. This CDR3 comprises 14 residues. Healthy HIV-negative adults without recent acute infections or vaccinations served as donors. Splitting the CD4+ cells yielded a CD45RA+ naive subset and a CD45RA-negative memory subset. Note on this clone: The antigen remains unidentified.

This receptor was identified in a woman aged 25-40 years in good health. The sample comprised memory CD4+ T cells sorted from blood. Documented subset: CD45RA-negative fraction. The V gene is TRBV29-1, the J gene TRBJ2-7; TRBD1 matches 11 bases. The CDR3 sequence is CSVPSGQGVDEQYF. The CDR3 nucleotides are TGCAGCGTTCCCTCGGGACAGGGGGTCGACGAGCAGTACTTC.